This TCR beta chain was profiled in a study of blood T cell repertoires in COVID-19. About the study: T cells, B-cell-depleted T cells, or PBMCs supplied cDNA or gDNA.

The study assigned cohorts using participant-reported clinical history. The V end lost 5 bases, the J end lost 2 bases, and 16 bases lay between the germline ends. The CDR3 sequence is 16 residues long. Germline V lookup: CDR1 SGHVS, CDR2 FQNEAQ. The table came from immunoSEQ multiplex PCR; TCRdb's copy has only in-frame clones and leaves some out. The sample includes 200,000 to 300,000 clones, around 85% seen only once; the top ten take approximately 8.6%. Sequencing was performed on PBMCs or T cells enriched from blood (not recorded which). The clonotype comes from a woman aged 45-65 years with acute COVID-19. This chain joins TRBV7-8 and TRBJ1-3; D may be TRBD1 (6 bases). The CDR3 here is CASSEYRVPAGNTIYF. The CDR3 bases are TGTGCCAGCAGCGAGTACAGGGTCCCGGCTGGAAACACCATATATTTT. Based on the CDR3 plus reference TRBV7-8 and TRBJ1-3, the full variable domain is GAGVSQSPRYKVAKRGQDVALRCDPISGHVSLFWYQQALGQGPEFLTYFQNEAQLDKSGLPSDRFFAERPEGSVSTLKIQRTQQEDSAVYLCASSEYRVPAGNTIYFGEGSWLTVV.